These 20 T cell receptor beta chains came from one sample sequenced in a study of T cell repertoires in cytomegalovirus infection. TCRdb recomputed calls from the reads with MiXCR, one row per CDR3 protein. The sample includes around 740,000 distinct CDR3 sequences, 35% of them seen just once. The sequenced sample was PBMCs. The receptors here all came from a human donor in good health (CMV status not recorded). Some clones in this sample may be carry-over from other donors' samples.

The chain combines TRBV27 with TRBJ2-7; 14 bases agree with TRBD2. There are 17 residues in the CDR3. V dropped 6 bases and J dropped 6; count of bases not matched to a gene: 13. Looked up from germline, CDR1 is MNHEY and CDR2 is SMNVEV (reference sequence). As DNA, the CDR3 is TGTGCCAGCAGCGCGGCCGGGACTAGCGGGAGATACCTCGAGCAGTACTTC. Protein: CASSAAGTSGRYLEQYF.

Only a few counts were recorded for this clonotype. The chain has TRBV9 and TRBJ1-6, with D perhaps TRBD1 (5 bases). Between the trimmed V and J ends, which lost 4 bases and 2 bases, there was a span of 19 bases. CDR1 is SGDLS and CDR2 is YYNGEE in the germline V gene. The CDR3 runs 18 residues. CDR3 loop: CASSLQSGDAAYNSPLHF. The CDR3 coding sequence is TGTGCCAGCAGCCTCCAGAGTGGGGACGCTGCCTATAATTCACCCCTCCACTTT.

This clonotype turned up a few times. The chain is built from TRBV28 and TRBJ1-6, with 7 bases lining up with TRBD1. V dropped 3 bases and J dropped 9; count of bases not matched to a gene: 14. Per the germline V gene, CDR1 is MDHEN and CDR2 is SYDVKM. This CDR3 has 17 amino acids. The CDR3 DNA follows: TGTGCCAGCAGTTTCTTCTGGTCGACAGGGAACGGTTCACCCCTCCACTTT. It codes for CASSFFWSTGNGSPLHF.

This clonotype appeared a few times. The chain is built from TRBV19 and TRBJ2-3, with D possibly matching TRBD2 (5 bases). Germline V gene lookup returns CDR1 LNHDA and CDR2 SQIVND (reference sequence). This CDR3 has 15 amino acids. With 6 bases removed from V and 0 bases from J, the gap between germline ends came to 13 bases. The CDR3 DNA reads as TGTGCCAGTAGCGAGGACTTTCAAAGCACAGATACGCAGTATTTT. Protein sequence: CASSEDFQSTDTQYF.

This clonotype was seen a handful of times. The chain uses TRBV7-2 and TRBJ2-3; D is ambiguous. Deletions cut 2 bases from V and 9 bases from J, with 6 bases between. The CDR3 consists of 11 residues. Germline lookup yields CDR1 SGHTA and CDR2 FQGNSA. The CDR3 here is CASSLTGTQYF. The CDR3 DNA follows: TGTGCCAGCAGCTTAACCGGGACGCAGTATTTT.

The J gene is TRBJ2-2, the V gene TRBV6-6; tentatively, D is TRBD2 (5 bases). With 4 bases removed from V and 5 bases from J, the gap between germline ends came to 11 bases. Germline V gene data show CDR1 as MNHNY and CDR2 as SVGAGI (reference sequence). The CDR3 spans 14 residues. CDR3: CASSWLAGTGELFF. DNA of the CDR3: TGTGCCAGCAGTTGGCTAGCCGGTACCGGGGAGCTGTTTTTT.

This clonotype has a handful of counts. The chain combines TRBV11-2 with TRBJ2-4; 10 nucleotides agree with TRBD1. The CDR3 extends over 18 amino acids. V lost 5 bases and J lost 0; bases outside the gene matches: 10. Germline V gene sequence: CDR1 SGHAT, CDR2 FQNNGV. CDR3 amino acids: CASSPDRGVPIAKNIQYF. The CDR3 coding sequence is TGTGCCAGCAGCCCGGACAGGGGGGTCCCAATAGCCAAAAACATTCAGTACTTC.

This clonotype has a count of ten or more. V usage is TRBV7-2 and J usage is TRBJ2-1, with 11 bases identical to TRBD2. This CDR3 contains 16 residues. Per the germline V gene, CDR1 is SGHTA and CDR2 is FQGNSA. J was trimmed by 7 bases and V by 1 base; bases with no gene match: 6. CDR3 nucleotides: TGTGCCAGCAGCTTAGTACTAGCGGGAGATCAGAATGAGCAGTTCTTC. Its protein product is CASSLVLAGDQNEQFF.

This clonotype was seen at least ten times. In DNA, the CDR3 is TGTGCCAGCAGCCCATACTACCAAGAGACCCAGTACTTC. It specifies CASSPYYQETQYF. The chain links TRBV7-2 to TRBJ2-5; D uncertain. This CDR3 comprises 13 residues. Germline V CDR1 and CDR2: SGHTA, FQGNSA. V lost 5 bases and J 0 bases, leaving 7 bases between the germline ends.

This clonotype was picked up a small number of times. The V call is TRBV7-9, the J call TRBJ2-5, with D unclear. Looked up from germline, CDR1 is SEHNR and CDR2 is FQNEAQ (reference sequence). Trimming removed 5 bases at V and 1 base at J, with 11 bases between. The CDR3 contains 14 residues. The CDR3 DNA follows: TGTGCCAGCAGCCCTACACAGAGCCAAGAGACCCAGTACTTC. Translated: CASSPTQSQETQYF.

The J gene is TRBJ2-1, the V gene TRBV28; 9 nucleotides match TRBD2. The CDR3 sequence is 15 residues long. Per germline, CDR1 MDHEN and CDR2 SYDVKM. V dropped 5 bases and J dropped 9; count of bases not matched to a gene: 11. The CDR3 is CASSPFSSGKSEQFF. CDR3 nucleotide sequence: TGTGCCAGCAGTCCATTCTCTAGCGGGAAGAGTGAGCAGTTCTTC.

This clonotype was found once. A single base separates this from a much larger clone, so it may be a read error. The chain joins TRBV7-3 to TRBJ2-3, with D perhaps assigned TRBD1 or TRBD2 (5 bases each). The CDR3 is made up of 15 amino acids. Germline lookup yields CDR1 SGHTA and CDR2 FQGTGA. CDR3 residues: CASSQQGGSTDRQYF. The CDR3 coding sequence is TGTGCCAGCAGCCAGCAGGGTGGGAGCACAGATAGGCAGTATTTT.

Only a few counts were recorded for this clonotype. This rearrangement joins TRBV6-1 to TRBJ2-5; 12 nucleotides line up with TRBD2. The CDR3 contains 18 residues. Germline CDR1 reads MNHNS; CDR2 reads SASEGT. After removal of 6 bases from V and 0 bases from J, the junction contained 11 bases not matched to a gene. As DNA, the CDR3 is TGTGCCAGCAGCGACGGTCTACTAGCGGGAGGTAACCAAGAGACCCAGTACTTC. Translation: CASSDGLLAGGNQETQYF.

In this sample, this clonotype turned up many times. The V gene is TRBV7-2, the J gene TRBJ2-1, with 14 bases identical to TRBD2. The CDR3 has 20 amino acids. V trimming: 5 bases; J trimming: 1 base; junction bases outside the gene matches: 13. CDR1 and CDR2 from the germline V gene are SGHTA and FQGNSA. CDR3 DNA: TGTGCCAGCAGCCTCAACACCGGGACTAGCGGGAGAGCATCCTACAATGAGCAGTTCTTC. Translated: CASSLNTGTSGRASYNEQFF.

In this sample, this clonotype turned up many times. The CDR3 coding sequence is TGTGCCAGCAGCTTAGGGGGCAGGGCGGTAGATGAGCAGTTCTTC. This translates into CASSLGGRAVDEQFF. The gene calls are TRBV11-2 and TRBJ2-1; D is possibly TRBD1 (5 bases). There are 15 residues in the CDR3. From germline, CDR1 is SGHAT and CDR2 FQNNGV. V lost 1 base to trimming and J lost 8 bases, with 15 bases between them.

This clonotype has only one observation. The V call is TRBV27, the J call TRBJ2-1; D is unclear. CDR3 length: 13 residues. The V end was cut by 8 bases, the J end by 0 bases, with 8 bases between. In germline, CDR1 is MNHEY, CDR2 SMNVEV (reference sequence). CDR3 in amino acids: CASGRGSYNEQFF. In DNA form, the CDR3 reads TGTGCCAGCGGGCGAGGCTCCTACAATGAGCAGTTCTTC.

There are many counts of this clonotype. The chain links TRBV12-3 or TRBV12-4 to TRBJ1-2, with D unclear. Trimming left V 2 bases short and J 9 bases short, with 16 bases between. This CDR3 has 14 amino acids. The CDR3 nucleotides read TGTGCCAGCAGTTTAACACAAGCGGGGAAGAGCTACACCTTC. This translates into CASSLTQAGKSYTF.

The chain employs TRBV12-3 or TRBV12-4 and TRBJ2-3; 10 bases match TRBD2. V trimming: 6 bases; J trimming: 4 bases; junction bases outside the gene matches: 13. The CDR3 covers 17 residues. The CDR3 spells CASRGTKREGRPDTQYF. The CDR3 DNA is TGTGCCAGCAGGGGGACTAAGCGGGAGGGCCGCCCAGATACGCAGTATTTT.

This clonotype was detected a few times. This sequence joins TRBV28 and TRBJ1-3; no clear D. The CDR3 has 15 amino acids. Trimming cost V 3 bases and J 0 bases, with 9 bases left between them. CDR1 is MDHEN, CDR2 SYDVKM, per germline. The CDR3 sequence is CASSFDGISGNTIYF. The CDR3 DNA reads TGTGCCAGCAGTTTCGACGGTATCTCTGGAAACACCATATATTTT.

This chain connects TRBV7-2 to TRBJ2-7, with D uncertain. The CDR3 runs 16 residues. The V end was cut by 0 bases, the J end by 2 bases, with 14 bases between. Germline assignment: CDR1 SGHTA and CDR2 FQGNSA. Here the CDR3 DNA reads TGTGCCAGCAGCTTAGCGATAACGGGCCCAACCTACGAGCAGTACTTC. Translating it yields CASSLAITGPTYEQYF.